This T cell receptor (beta chain) was observed in a study of blood T cell repertoires in COVID-19. In the study overall: COVID-19 samples, acute and convalescent, were from the United States, Italy and Spain. In each case, the material was cDNA or gDNA derived from T cells, B-cell-depleted T cells, or PBMCs.

As processed by the authors: Scientists estimated how many nucleated cells there were by amplifying reference gene primers. The protocol was immunoSEQ multiplex PCR, while the TCRdb copy is restricted to in-frame clones and leaves out a portion. V and J calls and clone size come straight from that table; D and trimming were deduced from the DNA. Of tens of thousands of clones in the sample, over 85% were seen once. The clonotype was recovered from a human donor in a cohort sampled during active COVID-19. Sequenced material: peripheral blood.

The CDR3 reads CASRVGSGSQFF. CDR3 DNA: TGCGCCAGCCGGGTCGGTAGCGGGAGTCAGTTCTTC. The chain carries TRBV10-1 and TRBJ2-1; TRBD2 agrees at 9 bases. The trim removed 8 bases at V and 13 bases at J, leaving 9 bases unmatched. CDR3 size: 12 residues. Germline-derived CDR1 and CDR2 are WNHNN and SYGVQD (reference sequence).